This TCR beta chain was sequenced in a study of blood T cell repertoires in COVID-19. Whole-study context: Researchers got acute and convalescent COVID-19 samples from the United States, Italy and Spain. PBMCs, B-cell-depleted T cells, or T cells were the source of the cDNA or gDNA that made up the material.

Authors' methods: Estimation of nucleated cell counts was performed using reference gene primer amplification. Method: immunoSEQ multiplex PCR; TCRdb's copy keeps in-frame clones and lacks some. V, J and clone size are those of that table, while D and trimming were read from the DNA. The table lists roughly 500,000 clones, over 75% of them singletons. Trimming took 4 bases from V and 4 from J, leaving 20 bases between them. The CDR3 has 16 amino acids. CDR1 and CDR2 from the germline V gene are SGHRS and YFSETQ. The sample was peripheral blood. The sequence came from a human donor in a cohort sampled during active COVID-19. The J gene is TRBJ1-1, the V gene TRBV5-1; D is ambiguous. This chain's CDR3 is CASSATPSVGSTEAFF. DNA for the CDR3: TGCGCCAGCAGCGCTACCCCTAGTGTGGGTAGCACTGAAGCTTTCTTT.